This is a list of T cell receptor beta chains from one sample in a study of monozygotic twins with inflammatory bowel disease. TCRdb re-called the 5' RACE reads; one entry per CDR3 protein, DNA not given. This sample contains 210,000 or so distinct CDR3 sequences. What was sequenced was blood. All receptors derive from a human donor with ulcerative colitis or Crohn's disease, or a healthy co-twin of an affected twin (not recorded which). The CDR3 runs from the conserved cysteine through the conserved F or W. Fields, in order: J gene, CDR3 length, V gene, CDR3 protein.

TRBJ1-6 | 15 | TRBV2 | CASSDGTFDNSPLHF
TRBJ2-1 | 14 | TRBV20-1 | CSALRLAGHPEHFF
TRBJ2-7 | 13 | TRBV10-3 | CAISAGPSYEQYF
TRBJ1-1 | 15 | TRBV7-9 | CASSSQQGANTEAFF
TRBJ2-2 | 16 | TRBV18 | CASSPLGQGANGELFF
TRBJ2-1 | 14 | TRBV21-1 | CASSNPPTGNEQFF
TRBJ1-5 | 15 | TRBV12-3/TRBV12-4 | CASSLAGGTDQPQHF
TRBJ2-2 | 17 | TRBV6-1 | CASTRRGGRLTGGELFF
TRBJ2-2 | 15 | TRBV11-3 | CASSSFKEKNGELFF
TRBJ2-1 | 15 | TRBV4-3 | CASSQGLAGGNEQFF
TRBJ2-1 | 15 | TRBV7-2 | CASSLGQGRLNEQFF
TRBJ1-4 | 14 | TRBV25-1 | CASRDQGWGEKLFF
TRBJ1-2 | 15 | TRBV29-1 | CSVEKEGTGVGGYTF
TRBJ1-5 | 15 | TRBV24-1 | CATSDAAGGDQPQHF
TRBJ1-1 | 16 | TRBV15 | CATSSTLGQKNTEAFF
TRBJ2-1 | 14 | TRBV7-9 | CASSPGQGSHEQFF
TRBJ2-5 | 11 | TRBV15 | CATSQQETQYF
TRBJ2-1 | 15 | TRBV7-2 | CASSSRQGASGEQFF
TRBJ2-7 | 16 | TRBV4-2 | CASSQDAGGLTYEQYF
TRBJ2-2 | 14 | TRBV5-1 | CASSLVGTTGELFF
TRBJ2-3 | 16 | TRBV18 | CASSPKGQGSTDTQYF
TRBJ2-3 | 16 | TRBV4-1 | CASSPGQTGSTDTQYF
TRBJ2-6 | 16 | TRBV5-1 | CASSPGTVAGANVLTF
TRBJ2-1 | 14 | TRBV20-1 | CSALRTSGNNEQFF
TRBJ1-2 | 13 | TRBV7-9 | CASSLSGEGGYTF
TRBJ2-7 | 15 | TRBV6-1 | CASSPGQGLSYEQYF
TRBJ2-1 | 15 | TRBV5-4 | CASSYNGGSYNEQFF
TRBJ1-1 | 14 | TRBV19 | CASSIEGPYTEAFF
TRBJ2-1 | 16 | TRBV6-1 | CASSPSGAGPGGEQFF